The clone carrying this T cell receptor (beta chain) has a handful of counts. The antigen is not known. These data originate in a study of T-cell memory formation after mild COVID-19. TCRdb called the 5' RACE reads again in MiXCR, with one record for every CDR3 protein. The top ten clones hold 8.1% of a sample with some 600,000 distinct CDR3 sequences, around 15% of them seen once. Study-wide results and caveats: Largely, contracting CD4+ clones fell within CM and EM, and contracting CD8+ clones within EMRA.

The V and J ends lost 5 bases and 8 bases respectively, with 12 bases between them. This CDR3 comprises 13 residues. The J gene is TRBJ1-4, the V gene TRBV12-3 or TRBV12-4; weak D call: TRBD1 (5 bases). The sequence came from an adult woman who had mild COVID-19 (a few samples of this study predate the infection). Cell type and time point are not known. Sequencing used PBMCs or a T cell subset sorted from them (not recorded which). The CDR3 sequence is CASSDPGLEKLFF. The CDR3 DNA reads as TGTGCCAGCAGTGACCCAGGGCTCGAAAAACTGTTTTTT.